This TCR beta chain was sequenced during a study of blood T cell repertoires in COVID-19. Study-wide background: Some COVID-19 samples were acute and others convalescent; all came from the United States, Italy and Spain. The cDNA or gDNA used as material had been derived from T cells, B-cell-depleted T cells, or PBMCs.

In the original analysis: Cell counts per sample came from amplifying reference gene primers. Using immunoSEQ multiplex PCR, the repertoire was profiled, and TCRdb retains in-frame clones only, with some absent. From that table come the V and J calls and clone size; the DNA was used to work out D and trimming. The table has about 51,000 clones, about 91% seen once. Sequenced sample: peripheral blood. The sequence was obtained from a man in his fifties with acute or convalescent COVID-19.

The CDR3 spells CATSETGTGLNEQFF. The CDR3 coding sequence is TGTGCCACCAGTGAAACCGGGACAGGGCTCAATGAGCAGTTCTTC. The gene calls are TRBV24-1 and TRBJ2-1; 9 bases agree with TRBD1. J was trimmed by 6 bases and V by 4 bases; bases with no gene match: 6. CDR1 is KGHDR and CDR2 is SFDVKD in the germline V gene. CDR3 length equals 15 residues.